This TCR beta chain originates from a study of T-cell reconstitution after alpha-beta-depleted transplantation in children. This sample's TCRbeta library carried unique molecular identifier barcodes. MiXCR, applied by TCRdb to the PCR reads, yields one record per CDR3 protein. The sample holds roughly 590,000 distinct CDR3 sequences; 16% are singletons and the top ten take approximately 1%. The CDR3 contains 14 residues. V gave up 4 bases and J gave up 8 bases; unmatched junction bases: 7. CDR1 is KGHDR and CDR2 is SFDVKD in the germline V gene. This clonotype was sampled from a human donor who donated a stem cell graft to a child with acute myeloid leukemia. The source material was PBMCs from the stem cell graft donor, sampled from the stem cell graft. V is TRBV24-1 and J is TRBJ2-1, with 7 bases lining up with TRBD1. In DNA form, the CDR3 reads TGTGCCACCAGTGACCGGACAGGAGATGATGAGCAGTTCTTC. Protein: CATSDRTGDDEQFF.